This passage covers 31 T cell receptor beta chains from one sample sequenced in a study of cytomegalovirus exposure and HLA in healthy donors. With 60 Vbeta and 13 Jbeta primers, the PCR was carried out. Profiling relied on immunoSEQ multiplex PCR, and the TCRdb table lists in-frame clones only, not all of them. The table includes about 170,000 clones, around 80% detected once. The sequenced material came from PBMCs. These receptors were collected from a male donor in good health and CMV-seronegative.

This clone is a singleton in its sample. This chain uses TRBV10-3 with TRBJ2-1; 13 bases map to TRBD2. The CDR3 loop spans 15 amino acids. Trimming took 5 bases from V and 5 from J; bases not matched to a gene: 3. CDR1 and CDR2 (germline): ENHRY, SYGVKD. In nucleotides, the CDR3 is TGTGCCATCAGTCCCGGGACTAGCGGGGACAATGAGCAGTTCTTC. It is translated as CAISPGTSGDNEQFF.

The chain joins TRBV2 to TRBJ2-3; D possibly corresponds to TRBD1 (5 bases). The CDR3 has 15 residues. Trimming stripped 5 bases from V and 0 bases from J, with 12 bases between. Germline CDR1 and CDR2: SNHLY and FYNNEI. As DNA, the CDR3 is TGTGCCAGCAGTAGTACAGGTTCTAGCACAGATACGCAGTATTTT. Its protein is CASSSTGSSTDTQYF.

The chain recombines TRBV4-1 with TRBJ2-7; 9 nucleotides agree with TRBD1. V trimming: 0 bases; J trimming: 5 bases; junction bases outside the gene matches: 5. CDR3 length: 15 residues. CDR1 and CDR2 from the germline V gene are MGHRA and YSYEKL. This CDR3 is CASSQEYRGLDEQYF. CDR3 coding DNA: TGCGCCAGCAGCCAAGAGTACAGGGGGCTCGACGAGCAGTACTTC.

V usage is TRBV30 and J usage is TRBJ2-2; 7 bases fit TRBD2. The CDR3 is 14 residues long. Trimming took 5 bases from V and 2 from J; bases not matched to a gene: 5. From germline, CDR1 is GTSNPN and CDR2 SVGIG (reference sequence). CDR3 loop: CAWGRLANTGELFF. DNA for the CDR3: TGTGCCTGGGGGAGACTAGCTAACACCGGGGAGCTGTTTTTT.

V gene TRBV5-4 combines with J gene TRBJ2-5; tentative D call: TRBD1 (5 bases). Trimming stripped 3 bases from V and 2 bases from J, with 11 bases between. The CDR3 is made up of 14 amino acids. Germline V gene sequence: CDR1 SGHNT, CDR2 YYREEE (reference sequence). Written as DNA, the CDR3 is TGTGCCAGCAGCTCCCCAGGGCGGCAAGAGACCCAGTACTTC. Amino acid sequence: CASSSPGRQETQYF.

The chain combines TRBV29-1 with TRBJ2-7; TRBD1 aligns across 7 bases. The junction had 1 base not matched to a gene; V was cut back by 4 bases and J by 4 bases. The length of the CDR3 is 11 residues. The germline V gene has CDR1 SQVTM and CDR2 ANQGSEA. As DNA, the CDR3 is TGCAGCGTTGTACAGGGGTACGAGCAGTACTTC. This codes for CSVVQGYEQYF.

The J gene is TRBJ1-4, the V gene TRBV28, with TRBD1 matching over 8 bases. The V segment lost 4 bases and the J segment 8 bases; nucleotides outside the gene matches: 12. Looked up from germline, CDR1 is MDHEN and CDR2 is SYDVKM. The CDR3 is 16 residues long. Here the CDR3 DNA reads TGTGCCAGCAGTTCCTCAAATCACAGGGGGGGGGAAAAACTGTTTTTT. Translated: CASSSSNHRGGEKLFF. The full variable domain, completed using reference TRBV28 and TRBJ1-4, is DVKVTQSSRYLVKRTGEKVFLECVQDMDHENMFWYRQDPGLGLRLIYFSYDVKMKEKGDIPEGYSVSREKKERFSLILESASTNQTSMYLCASSSSNHRGGEKLFFGSGTQLSVL.

V and J are TRBV6-5 and TRBJ2-5, with 10 bases lining up with TRBD1. The DNA end is a closer match to TRBJ2-7, so the J assignment may be wrong. The CDR3 covers 15 residues. Germline CDR1 and CDR2: MNHEY and SVGAGI. DNA for the CDR3: TGTGCCAGCAGGACCCCGGGACAGGGGAAGTACGAGCAGTACTTC. Translating it yields CASRTPGQGKYEQYF.

The chain combines TRBV7-2 with TRBJ2-7, with D perhaps TRBD2 (5 bases). V lost 5 bases, J lost 5 bases, and 16 bases lay in between. Germline V lookup: CDR1 SGHTA, CDR2 FQGNSA. The CDR3 is 14 residues long. The CDR3 spells CASSRGSLGDEQYF. The CDR3 nucleotides are TGTGCCAGCAGCCGAGGGAGTCTGGGCGACGAGCAGTACTTC.

The chain combines TRBV5-1 with TRBJ1-4; D may be TRBD1 (6 bases). The CDR3 has 15 amino acids. Trimming took off 4 bases at V and 5 bases at J, with 15 bases between the two ends. In germline, CDR1 is SGHRS, CDR2 YFSETQ. CDR3 bases: TGCGCCAGCAGCCCAAACAGGGCCCAGAATGAAAAACTGTTTTTT. Its translation: CASSPNRAQNEKLFF. The full variable domain, completed using reference TRBV5-1 and TRBJ1-4, is KAGVTQTPRYLIKTRGQQVTLSCSPISGHRSVSWYQQTPGQGLQFLFEYFSETQRNKGNFPGRFSGRQFSNSRSEMNVSTLELGDSALYLCASSPNRAQNEKLFFGSGTQLSVL.

The CDR3 DNA is TGTGCCAGCAGCTTAACTAGCGGGGTCGACGGGGAGCTGTTTTTT. Amino acids: CASSLTSGVDGELFF. The J gene is TRBJ2-2, the V gene TRBV11-3; 10 positions match TRBD2. The junction had 4 bases not matched to a gene; V was cut back by 2 bases and J by 7 bases. Germline CDR1 is SGHNT and CDR2 is YENEEA. This CDR3 comprises 15 residues.

The V call is TRBV4-1, the J call TRBJ2-1; TRBD2 aligns across 9 bases. The CDR3 runs to 17 residues. Germline values: CDR1 MGHRA, CDR2 YSYEKL. The junction had 5 bases not matched to a gene; V was cut back by 0 bases and J by 2 bases. CDR3 coding DNA: TGCGCCAGCAGCCAAGATATGCGGGAGGGCCCCTACAATGAGCAGTTCTTC. As protein: CASSQDMREGPYNEQFF.

The chain has TRBV9 and TRBJ2-1, with 11 bases identical to TRBD2. The CDR3 has 15 residues. Germline V gives CDR1 SGDLS, CDR2 YYNGEE. The trim removed 3 bases at V and 4 bases at J, leaving 3 bases unmatched. The CDR3 DNA sequence: TGTGCCAGCAGCGCCACTAGCGGGGGATACAATGAGCAGTTCTTC. Encoded protein: CASSATSGGYNEQFF.

The table lists this clone with a count of one. The rearrangement links TRBV5-5 to TRBJ1-2, with D perhaps matching TRBD1 (5 bases). CDR3 length: 15 residues. Germline lookup yields CDR1 SGHKS and CDR2 YYEKEE (reference sequence). The ends were cut back, 3 bases at V and 8 bases at J, with 20 bases in the middle. The CDR3 DNA is TGTGCCAGCAGCTACTGGGACGGGAGGGAAGGGGGCTACACCTTC. Its translation is CASSYWDGREGGYTF.

This chain joins TRBV7-2 and TRBJ2-5, with 12 bases aligning to TRBD2. J lost 5 bases, V lost 8 bases, and 6 bases had no gene match. This CDR3 comprises 14 residues. Germline CDR1 is SGHTA and CDR2 is FQGNSA. CDR3 bases: TGTGCCAGCGCTAGCGGGAGGGTAGAGGAGACCCAGTACTTC. Translation: CASASGRVEETQYF.

This clone was counted between two and nine times. The chain is built from TRBV7-9 and TRBJ2-7; TRBD2 might be the D (6 bases). The CDR3 sequence is 16 residues long. The germline CDR1 and CDR2 sequences are SEHNR and FQNEAQ (reference sequence). V was cut by 5 bases and J by 0 bases, with 17 bases left in between. Here the CDR3 reads CASSRTKSGSSYEQYF. The CDR3 coding sequence is TGTGCCAGCAGCCGCACCAAAAGCGGGTCCTCCTACGAGCAGTACTTC.

The rearrangement uses TRBV5-1 and TRBJ2-2; D gene unclear. V was cut by 1 base and J by 0 bases, with 7 bases left in between. CDR3 length: 15 residues. Germline-derived CDR1 and CDR2 are SGHRS and YFSETQ. DNA of the CDR3: TGCGCCAGCAGCTTGACAGCCCCGAACACCGGGGAGCTGTTTTTT. Its translation: CASSLTAPNTGELFF. The full variable domain, with the rest looked up from reference TRBV5-1 and TRBJ2-2, is KAGVTQTPRYLIKTRGQQVTLSCSPISGHRSVSWYQQTPGQGLQFLFEYFSETQRNKGNFPGRFSGRQFSNSRSEMNVSTLELGDSALYLCASSLTAPNTGELFFGEGSRLTVL.

Comments on this clone: Its ends do not fully match the called genes, so a read error is possible. The chain employs TRBV7-9 and TRBJ1-5; 9 bases fit TRBD1. This CDR3 is built from 16 residues. Germline CDR1 SEHNR, CDR2 FQNEAQ (reference sequence). Here the CDR3 reads CSSSLARTGEPQPQHF. Here the CDR3 DNA reads TGTTCCAGCAGCTTAGCGCGGACAGGGGAGCCTCAGCCCCAGCATTTT.

The rearrangement joins TRBV27 to TRBJ2-5; TRBD2 is a possible D gene (5 bases). Trimming pared 0 bases from V and 5 bases from J, leaving 10 bases between. Per germline, CDR1 MNHEY and CDR2 SMNVEV (reference sequence). The CDR3 has 14 residues. The DNA of the CDR3 is TGTGCCAGCAGTTTATCAAAGGGCGGGGAGACCCAGTACTTC. This sequence encodes CASSLSKGGETQYF.

The chain uses TRBV7-9 and TRBJ1-5, with a possible D match to TRBD1 (6 bases). The V and J ends lost 5 bases and 5 bases respectively, with 13 bases between them. This CDR3 is built from 14 residues. Germline CDR1 and CDR2: SEHNR and FQNEAQ (reference sequence). In DNA, the CDR3 is TGTGCCAGCAGCCCCGGGACACTTTATCAGCCCCAGCATTTT. Translated, it gives CASSPGTLYQPQHF. Full variable domain (remainder filled in from reference TRBV7-9 and TRBJ1-5): DTGVSQNPRHKITKRGQNVTFRCDPISEHNRLYWYRQTLGQGPEFLTYFQNEAQLEKSRLLSDRFSAERPKGSFSTLEIQRTEQGDSAMYLCASSPGTLYQPQHFGDGTRLSIL.

V and J are TRBV28 and TRBJ1-2; 8 bases agree with TRBD1. V trimming: 4 bases; J trimming: 4 bases; junction bases outside the gene matches: 5. The CDR3 spans 14 residues. CDR1 and CDR2 from the germline V gene are MDHEN and SYDVKM. CDR3 sequence reads: CASSSGQGFYGYTF. In DNA form, the CDR3 reads TGTGCCAGCAGTTCAGGACAGGGATTCTATGGCTACACCTTC.

The chain employs TRBV7-2 and TRBJ2-7, with 7 bases fitting TRBD2. CDR1 is SGHTA, CDR2 FQGNSA, per germline. The trim removed 1 base at V and 3 bases at J, leaving 9 bases unmatched. This CDR3 spans 16 amino acids. CDR3 nucleotides: TGTGCCAGCAGCTTAGAGGTATCCACGGGAGGCTACGAGCAGTACTTC. It translates to CASSLEVSTGGYEQYF.

This sequence joins TRBV7-8 and TRBJ2-3; D uncertain. Looked up from germline, CDR1 is SGHVS and CDR2 is FQNEAQ. V was cut by 1 base and J by 2 bases, with 7 bases left in between. The CDR3 is 14 amino acids. CDR3 in amino acids: CASSLGTATDTQYF. In DNA, the CDR3 is TGTGCCAGCAGCTTAGGTACAGCCACAGATACGCAGTATTTT.

Notes on this clone: Other DNA sequences of this sample code for an identical CDR3. V and J are TRBV9 and TRBJ2-7, with 10 positions matching TRBD2. V was clipped by 0 bases and J by 7 bases; unmatched bases: 7. CDR1 is SGDLS, CDR2 YYNGEE, per germline. The CDR3 runs to 15 residues. CDR3 nucleotides: TGTGCCAGCAGCGTAGGTCTAGCGGGAGTTCGGGAGCAGTACTTC. Amino acids: CASSVGLAGVREQYF.

The chain combines TRBV28 with TRBJ2-7; tentative D call: TRBD2 (5 bases). V dropped 4 bases and J dropped 4 bases, with 14 bases sitting between them. The CDR3 is 14 residues long. CDR1 is MDHEN and CDR2 is SYDVKM in the germline V gene. This CDR3 is CASSSTGTEYEQYF. The CDR3 DNA sequence: TGTGCCAGCAGTTCTACGGGAACGGAGTACGAGCAGTACTTC.

DNA for the CDR3: TGTGCCTGGAGTCGAACGGGGCGGGGGGGCGCCGGGGAGCTGTTTTTT. Protein product: CAWSRTGRGGAGELFF. The gene calls are TRBV30 and TRBJ2-2; 9 nucleotides align to TRBD2. The length of the CDR3 is 16 residues. Germline CDR1 is GTSNPN and CDR2 is SVGIG (reference sequence). With V trimmed by 2 bases and J by 6 bases, 10 bases remained unmatched. The whole variable domain, filled in from reference TRBV30 and TRBJ2-2, reads SQTIHQWPATLVQPVGSPLSLECTVEGTSNPNLYWYRQAAGRGLQLLFYSVGIGQISSEVPQNLSASRPQDRQFILSSKKLLLSDSGFYLCAWSRTGRGGAGELFFGEGSRLTVL.

This clone was detected a few times. The J gene is TRBJ1-2, the V gene TRBV9; D is uncertain. V lost 0 bases and J lost 0, with 15 bases in between. Germline V lookup: CDR1 SGDLS, CDR2 YYNGEE. This CDR3 spans 17 amino acids. The CDR3 coding sequence is TGTGCCAGCAGCGTAGCTGCTACGGTCGGAGCTAACTATGGCTACACCTTC. Residues: CASSVAATVGANYGYTF.

The CDR3 is CASSSPGQGSTEAFF. The CDR3 DNA reads as TGTGCCAGCAGCTCCCCGGGACAGGGGTCGACTGAAGCTTTCTTT. The genes are TRBV7-2 and TRBJ1-1; 10 nucleotides agree with TRBD1. This CDR3 spans 15 amino acids. CDR1 and CDR2 (germline): SGHTA, FQGNSA. The J segment lost 5 bases and the V segment lost 4 bases, leaving 7 bases of the junction unmatched.

V is TRBV30 and J is TRBJ2-3; D uncertain. Germline V gives CDR1 GTSNPN, CDR2 SVGIG (reference sequence). V was pared by 0 bases and J by 2 bases, with 9 bases between. The CDR3 has 14 residues. The CDR3 DNA reads as TGTGCCTGGAGTGTACAGAGATCCACAGATACGCAGTATTTT. It is translated as CAWSVQRSTDTQYF.

This chain connects TRBV13 to TRBJ1-2, with a weak D call TRBD1 (6 bases). CDR3 length equals 13 residues. V lost 5 bases, J lost 4 bases, and 11 bases lay in between. The germline V gene has CDR1 PRHDT and CDR2 FYEKMQ (reference sequence). The CDR3 reads CASSETGSYGYTF. DNA for the CDR3: TGTGCCAGCAGCGAAACAGGGAGCTATGGCTACACCTTC.

The chain employs TRBV4-3 and TRBJ2-1; 9 bases match TRBD2. Trimming took 1 base from V and 5 from J; bases not matched to a gene: 6. This CDR3 contains 16 residues. CDR1 is LGHNA and CDR2 is YSLEER in the germline V gene. The CDR3 region has the DNA TGCGCCAGCAGCCAAGGGGCGGGAGGGATCGACAATGAGCAGTTCTTC. Protein: CASSQGAGGIDNEQFF.